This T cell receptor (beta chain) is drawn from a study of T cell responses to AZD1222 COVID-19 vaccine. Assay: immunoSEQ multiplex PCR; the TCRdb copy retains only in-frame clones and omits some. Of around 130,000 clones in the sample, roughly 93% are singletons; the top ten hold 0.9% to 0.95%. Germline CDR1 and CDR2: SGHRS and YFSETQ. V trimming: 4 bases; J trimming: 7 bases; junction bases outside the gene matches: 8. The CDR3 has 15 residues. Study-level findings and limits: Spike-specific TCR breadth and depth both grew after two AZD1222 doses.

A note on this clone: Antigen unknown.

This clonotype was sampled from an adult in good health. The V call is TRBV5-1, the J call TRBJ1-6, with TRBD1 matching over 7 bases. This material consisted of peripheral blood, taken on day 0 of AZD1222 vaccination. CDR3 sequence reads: CASSPGQARNSPLHF. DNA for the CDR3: TGCGCCAGCAGCCCAGGACAGGCGAGAAATTCACCCCTCCACTTT.